These 19 T cell receptor beta chains share one sample of origin, sequenced in a study of blood T cell repertoires in COVID-19 (dated by TCRdb to about 2020). Library prep was done by the immunoSEQ multiplex PCR assay. TCRdb limited this immuneACCESS table to in-frame rearrangements with V and J called. A share of clones is missing; checked studies link under half to unresolved V genes, and the rest is unexplained. This sample has hundreds of thousands of clones in its table, and 80% to 90% of those were observed once. 1.4% of the sample belongs to the ten largest clones. Sequencing was done on a sample of peripheral blood. The receptor set was obtained from a woman aged 25-40 years with active or convalescent COVID-19.

V gene TRBV6-5 combines with J gene TRBJ2-1; D is perhaps TRBD1 (6 bases). CDR1 is MNHEY, CDR2 SVGAGI, per germline. The CDR3 contains 15 residues. Deletions cut 2 bases from V and 2 bases from J, with 10 bases between. The DNA for the CDR3 is TGTGCCAGCAGTTACCGAGGGGGAGCCTACAATGAGCAGTTCTTC. Residues: CASSYRGGAYNEQFF.

The rearrangement joins TRBV3-1 (or the pseudogene TRBV3-2) to TRBJ1-5; D uncertain. The CDR3 consists of 16 residues. The germline V gene has CDR1 LGHDT and CDR2 YNNKEL (reference sequence). Trimming removed 0 bases at V and 2 bases at J, with 11 bases between. CDR3 nucleotide sequence: TGTGCCAGCAGCCAAGAATCTGTCGTTGGCAATCAGCCCCAGCATTTT. Amino acid sequence: CASSQESVVGNQPQHF.

This chain connects TRBV6-5 to TRBJ1-6, with 8 nucleotides matching TRBD1. CDR3 length: 15 amino acids. V shed 5 bases, J shed 3 bases, and the junction held 3 bases outside the gene matches. From germline, CDR1 is MNHEY and CDR2 SVGAGI. The DNA for the CDR3 is TGTGCCAGCAGTCCACAGGGGGGCTATAATTCACCCCTCCACTTT. As protein: CASSPQGGYNSPLHF.

The chain recombines TRBV21-1 with TRBJ1-5; the table gives TRBD1 as D, unverified against the DNA. TRBV21-1 is a documented pseudogene. The length of the CDR3 is 17 residues. CDR3 loop: CASSKPGGTGRRQPQHF. CDR3 bases: TGTGCCAGCAGCAAACCTGGGGGGACAGGGAGGCGTCAGCCCCAGCATTTT.

The chain carries TRBV5-4 and TRBJ2-7; no definite D call. The CDR3 length is 13 residues. Trimming removed 5 bases from V and 0 bases from J, with 9 bases in between. Germline V gene data show CDR1 as SGHNT and CDR2 as YYREEE (reference sequence). In DNA, the CDR3 is TGTGCCAGCAGAAAAGGAGACTCCTACGAGCAGTACTTC. Translating gives CASRKGDSYEQYF.

The chain uses TRBV5-1 and TRBJ2-3, with TRBD2 matching over 11 bases. CDR3 length: 18 residues. Germline V CDR1 and CDR2: SGHRS, YFSETQ. Trimming took 2 bases from V and 2 from J; bases not matched to a gene: 10. CDR3 residues: CASSFGNSGGVLTDTQYF. The CDR3 bases are TGCGCCAGCAGCTTCGGTAATAGCGGGGGGGTACTCACAGATACGCAGTATTTT.

V usage is TRBV5-1 and J usage is TRBJ1-5; 7 positions match TRBD1. The CDR3 contains 13 residues. Looked up from germline, CDR1 is SGHRS and CDR2 is YFSETQ. V was clipped by 1 base and J by 7 bases; unmatched bases: 2. The CDR3 reads CASSLTGVQPQHF. The CDR3 DNA reads as TGCGCCAGCAGCTTGACAGGGGTCCAGCCCCAGCATTTT.

The chain is built from TRBV6-1 and TRBJ1-2, with D unclear. Germline CDR1 is MNHNS and CDR2 is SASEGT. V was clipped by 2 bases and J by 2 bases, with 12 bases between them. This CDR3 region has 15 residues. CDR3 coding DNA: TGTGCCAGCAGTGAAATCTCGGGCGGGAACTATGGCTACACCTTC. Translated, it gives CASSEISGGNYGYTF.

The V gene is TRBV5-1, the J gene TRBJ2-7; 14 bases fit TRBD2. The ends lost 2 bases at V and 5 bases at J; junction bases unmatched: 3. This CDR3 region has 15 residues. Germline assignment: CDR1 SGHRS and CDR2 YFSETQ. This CDR3 is CASSFGGLAGDEQYF. DNA of the CDR3: TGCGCCAGCAGCTTCGGGGGACTAGCGGGAGACGAGCAGTACTTC.

This clone was recorded once. The rearrangement links TRBV6-5 to TRBJ1-4, with 8 bases that match TRBD1. This CDR3 is 13 amino acids long. Germline trimming cut 7 bases from V and 7 bases from J; bases unmatched to any gene: 5. Germline CDR1 and CDR2: MNHEY and SVGAGI. The CDR3 loop reads CASTADRAEKLFF. Written as DNA, the CDR3 is TGTGCCAGCACCGCGGACAGGGCTGAAAAACTGTTTTTT.

This clone turned up a few times. This chain links TRBV6-5 with TRBJ1-2, with 9 bases lining up with TRBD1. The CDR3 runs to 13 residues. The V gene end was trimmed by 8 bases and the J gene end by 4 bases; junction bases not matched to a gene: 5. The germline V gene has CDR1 MNHEY and CDR2 SVGAGI. The DNA of the CDR3 is TGTGCCAGCCGACAGGGGGAAACCTATGGCTACACCTTC. It translates to CASRQGETYGYTF.

V and J are TRBV4-1 and TRBJ1-2; D may be TRBD1 (6 bases). This CDR3 comprises 16 residues. Trimming left V 0 bases short and J 8 bases short, with 19 bases between. Germline CDR1 is MGHRA and CDR2 is YSYEKL. CDR3 bases: TGCGCCAGCAGCCAAGAAGGGGGTTGGGGAGCGCGGGGCTACACCTTC. This gives the protein CASSQEGGWGARGYTF.

This clone was seen more than once but under ten times. V gene TRBV5-1 combines with J gene TRBJ1-2; TRBD1 matches at 9 bases. After removal of 4 bases from V and 3 bases from J, the junction contained 13 bases not matched to a gene. The CDR3 extends over 17 amino acids. CDR1 SGHRS and CDR2 YFSETQ come from the germline V gene. The CDR3 region is CASSGGQGAGWDYGYTF. CDR3 DNA: TGCGCCAGCAGCGGGGGACAGGGCGCGGGTTGGGACTATGGCTACACCTTC.

The chain combines TRBV5-5 with TRBJ1-1, with a possible D match to TRBD1 (5 bases). Looked up from germline, CDR1 is SGHKS and CDR2 is YYEKEE (reference sequence). The CDR3 contains 14 residues. Between the trimmed V and J ends, which lost 3 bases and 3 bases, there was a span of 12 bases. CDR3 loop: CASSWRGGDTEAFF. The CDR3 DNA reads TGTGCCAGCAGCTGGCGGGGAGGGGACACTGAAGCTTTCTTT.

The chain combines TRBV7-8 with TRBJ1-1; D uncertain. CDR3 size: 13 residues. Germline lookup yields CDR1 SGHVS and CDR2 FQNEAQ. V was cut by 1 base and J by 8 bases, with 11 bases left in between. CDR3 nucleotides: TGTGCCAGCAGCTTAGGGGCAGCCTCCGAAGCTTTCTTT. Its protein product is CASSLGAASEAFF.

The chain carries TRBV18 and TRBJ1-2, with TRBD1 as a possible D gene (5 bases). Looked up from germline, CDR1 is KGHSH and CDR2 is LQKENI. CDR3 length: 14 residues. V was pared by 3 bases and J by 8 bases, with 16 bases between. CDR3 bases: TGTGCCAGCTCACCTTCAACAGGCCTCGAGGGCTACACCTTC. Its translation: CASSPSTGLEGYTF.

This chain joins TRBV11-2 and TRBJ1-3; 9 nucleotides align to TRBD1. Germline CDR1 is SGHAT and CDR2 is FQNNGV. The CDR3 consists of 16 residues. With V trimmed by 3 bases and J by 4 bases, 7 bases remained unmatched. The CDR3 sequence: CASSFADRGYGNTIYF. CDR3 DNA sequence: TGTGCCAGCAGCTTCGCTGACAGGGGGTACGGAAACACCATATATTTT.

As to this clone: It is unclear where the CDR3 begins or ends on the DNA, so no DNA is shown, and the CDR3 is as TCRdb lists it. This chain joins TRBV2 and TRBJ2-7; the table's D call TRBD1 went unverified against the DNA. The CDR3 length equals 13 residues, ends included. The germline V gene encodes CDR1 SNHLY and CDR2 FYNNEI. CDR3 region: CASILDTSYEQYF.

The chain employs TRBV11-2 and TRBJ2-7; 10 positions agree with TRBD2. Unmatched junction bases numbered 4, after V lost 2 bases and J lost 0 bases. In germline, CDR1 is SGHAT, CDR2 FQNNGV. This CDR3 has 16 amino acids. CDR3 sequence reads: CASSLSLAGNSYEQYF. In DNA form, the CDR3 reads TGTGCCAGCAGCTTATCACTAGCGGGAAACTCCTACGAGCAGTACTTC.